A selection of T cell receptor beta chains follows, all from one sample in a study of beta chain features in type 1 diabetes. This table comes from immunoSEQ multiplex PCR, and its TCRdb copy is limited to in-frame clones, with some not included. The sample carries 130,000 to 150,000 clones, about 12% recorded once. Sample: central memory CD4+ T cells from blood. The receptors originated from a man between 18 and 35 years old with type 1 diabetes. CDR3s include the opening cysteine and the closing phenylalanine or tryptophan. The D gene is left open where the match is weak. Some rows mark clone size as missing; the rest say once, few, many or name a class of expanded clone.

cdr3_aa: CASSQAPGGNSPLHF
cdr3_nt: TGTGCCAGCAGCCAAGCCCCCGGGGGAAATTCACCCCTCCACTTT
clone_size: many
j_call: TRBJ1-6
d_call: -
v_call: TRBV7-3
cdr3_length: 15

cdr3_aa: CAISDLGNTEAFF
cdr3_nt: TGTGCCATCAGTGATCTGGGGAACACTGAAGCTTTCTTT
clone_size: few
j_call: TRBJ1-1
d_call: -
v_call: TRBV10-3
cdr3_length: 13

cdr3_aa: CASSADYDTGVEAFF
cdr3_nt: TGTGCCAGCAGCGCAGATTACGACACAGGAGTTGAAGCTTTCTTT
clone_size: -
j_call: TRBJ1-1
d_call: -
v_call: TRBV7-9
cdr3_length: 15

cdr3_aa: CASSLGGTGEGYTF
cdr3_nt: TGTGCCAGCAGCTTAGGGGGGACAGGGGAAGGCTACACCTTC
clone_size: -
j_call: TRBJ1-2
d_call: TRBD1
v_call: TRBV11-2
cdr3_length: 14

cdr3_aa: CASSSQSGGPYNEQFF
cdr3_nt: TGTGCCAGCAGCTCGCAGAGCGGGGGGCCCTACAATGAGCAGTTCTTC
clone_size: -
j_call: TRBJ2-1
d_call: TRBD2
v_call: TRBV7-2
cdr3_length: 16

cdr3_aa: CASSLMGRRGTDTQYF
cdr3_nt: TGCGCCAGCAGCTTAATGGGACGGAGGGGCACAGATACGCAGTATTTT
clone_size: few
j_call: TRBJ2-3
d_call: -
v_call: TRBV5-1
cdr3_length: 16

cdr3_aa: CASSSRDTYEAFF
cdr3_nt: TGTGCCAGCAGTTCCCGGGACACCTACGAAGCTTTCTTT
clone_size: few
j_call: TRBJ1-1
d_call: -
v_call: TRBV28
cdr3_length: 13

cdr3_aa: CASNPGAGYDEKLFF
cdr3_nt: TGTGCCAGCAACCCCGGGGCGGGTTATGATGAAAAACTGTTTTTT
clone_size: -
j_call: TRBJ1-4
d_call: -
v_call: TRBV28
cdr3_length: 15

cdr3_aa: CAISGAGNYEQYF
cdr3_nt: TGTGCCATCAGTGGGGCAGGGAACTACGAGCAGTACTTC
clone_size: -
j_call: TRBJ2-7
d_call: -
v_call: TRBV10-3
cdr3_length: 13

cdr3_aa: CAIRAKDEIYNEQFF
cdr3_nt: TGTGCCATCAGGGCGAAAGACGAGATTTACAATGAGCAGTTCTTC
clone_size: -
j_call: TRBJ2-1
d_call: -
v_call: TRBV10-3
cdr3_length: 15

cdr3_aa: CASSLLAVDRAYEQYF
cdr3_nt: TGTGCCAGCAGCTTACTGGCCGTAGACAGAGCCTACGAGCAGTACTTC
clone_size: -
j_call: TRBJ2-7
d_call: -
v_call: TRBV7-8
cdr3_length: 16

cdr3_aa: CASGQGRIHYEQYF
cdr3_nt: TGTGCCAGCGGACAGGGTCGGATTCACTACGAGCAGTACTTC
clone_size: -
j_call: TRBJ2-7
d_call: TRBD1
v_call: TRBV6-1
cdr3_length: 14

cdr3_aa: CASSRQETQYF
cdr3_nt: TGTGCCAGCAGTCGACAAGAGACCCAGTACTTC
clone_size: -
j_call: TRBJ2-5
d_call: -
v_call: TRBV7-9
cdr3_length: 11

cdr3_aa: CASSQDGTGTDTQYF
cdr3_nt: TGCGCCAGCAGCCAAGATGGGACAGGTACAGATACGCAGTATTTT
clone_size: few
j_call: TRBJ2-3
d_call: TRBD1
v_call: TRBV4-1
cdr3_length: 15

cdr3_aa: CASRTQGRQPQHF
cdr3_nt: TGTGCCAGCAGAACACAGGGAAGACAGCCCCAGCATTTT
clone_size: few
j_call: TRBJ1-5
d_call: -
v_call: TRBV6-1
cdr3_length: 13

cdr3_aa: CASGPGSETSSTDTQYF
cdr3_nt: TGTGCCAGCGGGCCGGGATCGGAAACATCTAGCACAGATACGCAGTATTTT
clone_size: few
j_call: TRBJ2-3
d_call: -
v_call: TRBV28
cdr3_length: 17

cdr3_aa: CSVEGGYTF
cdr3_nt: TGCAGCGTTGAAGGTGGCTACACCTTC
clone_size: few
j_call: TRBJ1-2
d_call: -
v_call: TRBV29-1
cdr3_length: 9

cdr3_aa: CASSPLTGLLGGSEQFF
cdr3_nt: TGTGCCAGCAGCCCACTAACCGGACTGCTTGGGGGGTCTGAGCAGTTCTTC
clone_size: few
j_call: TRBJ2-1
d_call: -
v_call: TRBV7-3
cdr3_length: 17

cdr3_aa: CAWSRLGPPETQYF
cdr3_nt: TGTGCCTGGAGTAGGTTAGGACCTCCCGAGACCCAGTACTTC
clone_size: -
j_call: TRBJ2-5
d_call: -
v_call: TRBV30
cdr3_length: 14

cdr3_aa: CASEGIIATYEQYF
cdr3_nt: TGTGCCAGCGAGGGAATCATAGCTACCTACGAGCAGTACTTC
clone_size: few
j_call: TRBJ2-7
d_call: -
v_call: TRBV6-1
cdr3_length: 14

cdr3_aa: CASSRGQASTNEKLFF
cdr3_nt: TGCGCCAGCAGCAGGGGACAGGCCTCAACTAATGAAAAACTGTTTTTT
clone_size: -
j_call: TRBJ1-4
d_call: TRBD1
v_call: TRBV5-1
cdr3_length: 16

cdr3_aa: CSASEETQYF
cdr3_nt: TGCAGTGCTAGTGAGGAGACCCAGTACTTC
clone_size: few
j_call: TRBJ2-5
d_call: -
v_call: TRBV20-1
cdr3_length: 10

cdr3_aa: CAIRGPSDYEQYF
cdr3_nt: TGTGCCATACGGGGGCCCTCCGACTACGAGCAGTACTTC
clone_size: -
j_call: TRBJ2-7
d_call: -
v_call: TRBV10-3
cdr3_length: 13

cdr3_aa: CASSAETEIYGYTF
cdr3_nt: TGTGCCAGCAGTGCAGAGACAGAAATCTATGGCTACACCTTC
clone_size: -
j_call: TRBJ1-2
d_call: -
v_call: TRBV25-1
cdr3_length: 14

cdr3_aa: CASSMGDTDTQYF
cdr3_nt: TGCGCCAGCAGTATGGGGGATACAGATACGCAGTATTTT
clone_size: few
j_call: TRBJ2-3
d_call: -
v_call: TRBV5-1
cdr3_length: 13

cdr3_aa: CASSFSGTGTGETQYF
cdr3_nt: TGTGCCAGCAGCTTCTCCGGGACAGGGACCGGGGAGACCCAGTACTTC
clone_size: few
j_call: TRBJ2-5
d_call: TRBD1
v_call: TRBV7-2
cdr3_length: 16

cdr3_aa: CSVVGGQGSYEQYF
cdr3_nt: TGCAGCGTTGTCGGGGGACAGGGGTCCTACGAGCAGTACTTC
clone_size: many
j_call: TRBJ2-7
d_call: TRBD1
v_call: TRBV29-1
cdr3_length: 14

cdr3_aa: CASSQEYLGGTGELFF
cdr3_nt: TGTGCCAGCAGCCAGGAGTATTTAGGGGGCACCGGGGAGCTGTTTTTT
clone_size: -
j_call: TRBJ2-2
d_call: -
v_call: TRBV4-2
cdr3_length: 16

cdr3_aa: CASSLESPNTGELFF
cdr3_nt: TGTGCCAGCAGCTTAGAATCCCCGAACACCGGGGAGCTGTTTTTT
clone_size: few
j_call: TRBJ2-2
d_call: -
v_call: TRBV7-2
cdr3_length: 15

cdr3_aa: CASSGQAHDNEQFF
cdr3_nt: TGTGCCAGCAGCGGACAGGCTCACGACAATGAGCAGTTCTTC
clone_size: -
j_call: TRBJ2-1
d_call: TRBD1
v_call: TRBV25-1
cdr3_length: 14

cdr3_aa: CASRLTFTTNEKLFF
cdr3_nt: TGTGCCAGCAGGTTGACATTTACAACTAATGAAAAACTGTTTTTT
clone_size: -
j_call: TRBJ1-4
d_call: -
v_call: TRBV27
cdr3_length: 15

cdr3_aa: CASSERTGALSYGYTF
cdr3_nt: TGTGCCAGCAGTGAAAGGACAGGGGCCTTGAGTTATGGCTACACCTTC
clone_size: few
j_call: TRBJ1-2
d_call: TRBD1
v_call: TRBV2
cdr3_length: 16

cdr3_aa: CAWSLGRIATGIYGYTF
cdr3_nt: TGTGCCTGGAGTTTGGGGAGAATCGCGACAGGGATTTATGGCTACACCTTC
clone_size: -
j_call: TRBJ1-2
d_call: TRBD1
v_call: TRBV30
cdr3_length: 17

cdr3_aa: CASSPSTEAFF
cdr3_nt: TGTGCCAGCAGCCCCTCCACTGAAGCTTTCTTT
clone_size: many
j_call: TRBJ1-1
d_call: -
v_call: TRBV9
cdr3_length: 11

cdr3_aa: CASRREGQPQHF
cdr3_nt: TGTGCCAGCAGGCGGGAGGGGCAGCCCCAGCATTTT
clone_size: -
j_call: TRBJ1-5
d_call: -
v_call: TRBV25-1
cdr3_length: 12

cdr3_aa: CASSNRPTPSTNEKLFF
cdr3_nt: TGTGCCAGCTCAAATAGACCTACTCCATCGACTAATGAAAAACTGTTTTTT
clone_size: few
j_call: TRBJ1-4
d_call: -
v_call: TRBV18
cdr3_length: 17

cdr3_aa: CASSLDGEAFF
cdr3_nt: TGTGCCAGCAGTCTAGACGGGGAAGCTTTCTTT
clone_size: -
j_call: TRBJ1-1
d_call: -
v_call: TRBV28
cdr3_length: 11

cdr3_aa: CASSQPLNNSPLHF
cdr3_nt: TGCGCCAGCAGCCAACCGCTGAACAATTCACCCCTCCACTTT
clone_size: few
j_call: TRBJ1-6
d_call: -
v_call: TRBV4-1
cdr3_length: 14

cdr3_aa: CASSTRQVTYNEQFF
cdr3_nt: TGTGCCAGCAGCACAAGACAGGTTACTTACAATGAGCAGTTCTTC
clone_size: -
j_call: TRBJ2-1
d_call: -
v_call: TRBV9
cdr3_length: 15

cdr3_aa: CASSEPIYTGELFF
cdr3_nt: TGTGCCAGCAGTGAACCTATCTACACCGGGGAGCTGTTTTTT
clone_size: -
j_call: TRBJ2-2
d_call: -
v_call: TRBV25-1
cdr3_length: 14

cdr3_aa: CSARVGYEQFF
cdr3_nt: TGCAGTGCTAGAGTAGGCTATGAGCAGTTCTTC
clone_size: -
j_call: TRBJ2-1
d_call: -
v_call: TRBV20-1
cdr3_length: 11

cdr3_aa: CASAAIAGGQGSYNEQFF
cdr3_nt: TGTGCCAGCGCTGCGATCGCGGGGGGGCAAGGCTCCTACAATGAGCAGTTCTTC
clone_size: few
j_call: TRBJ2-1
d_call: TRBD2
v_call: TRBV7-9
cdr3_length: 18

cdr3_aa: CASPGQGRGNTEAFF
cdr3_nt: TGTGCCAGCCCGGGACAGGGAAGGGGGAACACTGAAGCTTTCTTT
clone_size: -
j_call: TRBJ1-1
d_call: TRBD1
v_call: TRBV28
cdr3_length: 15

cdr3_aa: CAIGPHEETQYF
cdr3_nt: TGTGCCATCGGTCCCCACGAAGAGACCCAGTACTTC
clone_size: many
j_call: TRBJ2-5
d_call: -
v_call: TRBV10-3
cdr3_length: 12

cdr3_aa: CASILGDTYEQYF
cdr3_nt: TGTGCCAGCATACTGGGGGATACCTACGAGCAGTACTTC
clone_size: few
j_call: TRBJ2-7
d_call: -
v_call: TRBV6-1
cdr3_length: 13

cdr3_aa: CASRRPGLVQETQYF
cdr3_nt: TGTGCCAGCCGGCGCCCGGGACTAGTACAAGAGACCCAGTACTTC
clone_size: -
j_call: TRBJ2-5
d_call: TRBD2
v_call: TRBV5-6
cdr3_length: 15

cdr3_aa: CAWKSRGRNNEQFF
cdr3_nt: TGTGCCTGGAAGTCCAGGGGGCGAAACAATGAGCAGTTCTTC
clone_size: many
j_call: TRBJ2-1
d_call: TRBD1
v_call: TRBV30
cdr3_length: 14

cdr3_aa: CAWSVKGADTQYF
cdr3_nt: TGTGCCTGGAGTGTAAAGGGGGCAGATACGCAGTATTTT
clone_size: few
j_call: TRBJ2-3
d_call: -
v_call: TRBV30
cdr3_length: 13

cdr3_aa: CASSLTNYGYTF
cdr3_nt: TGTGCCAGCAGCTTAACAAACTATGGCTACACCTTC
clone_size: -
j_call: TRBJ1-2
d_call: -
v_call: TRBV7-3
cdr3_length: 12

cdr3_aa: CASSMVDRNTGELFF
cdr3_nt: TGTGCCAGTAGTATGGTGGACAGGAACACCGGGGAGCTGTTTTTT
clone_size: many
j_call: TRBJ2-2
d_call: -
v_call: TRBV19
cdr3_length: 15

cdr3_aa: CASSLMTADTQYF
cdr3_nt: TGTGCCAGCAGCTTAATGACTGCCGATACGCAGTATTTT
clone_size: -
j_call: TRBJ2-3
d_call: -
v_call: TRBV7-3
cdr3_length: 13

cdr3_aa: CASSEWGTEAFF
cdr3_nt: TGTGCCAGCAGTGAATGGGGGACTGAAGCTTTCTTT
clone_size: -
j_call: TRBJ1-1
d_call: -
v_call: TRBV27
cdr3_length: 12

cdr3_aa: CASSFKGRTEAFF
cdr3_nt: TGTGCCAGCAGTTTTAAGGGTCGAACTGAAGCTTTCTTT
clone_size: -
j_call: TRBJ1-1
d_call: -
v_call: TRBV27
cdr3_length: 13

cdr3_aa: CSVEGANPYEQYF
cdr3_nt: TGCAGCGTTGAAGGCGCGAACCCTTACGAGCAGTACTTC
clone_size: -
j_call: TRBJ2-7
d_call: -
v_call: TRBV29-1
cdr3_length: 13

cdr3_aa: CASSPGQSHEKLFF
cdr3_nt: TGTGCCAGCAGCCCGGGACAGAGTCATGAAAAACTGTTTTTT
clone_size: -
j_call: TRBJ1-4
d_call: TRBD1
v_call: TRBV14
cdr3_length: 14

cdr3_aa: CASSLQNTIYF
cdr3_nt: TGTGCCAGCAGCTTACAAAACACCATATATTTT
clone_size: -
j_call: TRBJ1-3
d_call: -
v_call: TRBV13
cdr3_length: 11